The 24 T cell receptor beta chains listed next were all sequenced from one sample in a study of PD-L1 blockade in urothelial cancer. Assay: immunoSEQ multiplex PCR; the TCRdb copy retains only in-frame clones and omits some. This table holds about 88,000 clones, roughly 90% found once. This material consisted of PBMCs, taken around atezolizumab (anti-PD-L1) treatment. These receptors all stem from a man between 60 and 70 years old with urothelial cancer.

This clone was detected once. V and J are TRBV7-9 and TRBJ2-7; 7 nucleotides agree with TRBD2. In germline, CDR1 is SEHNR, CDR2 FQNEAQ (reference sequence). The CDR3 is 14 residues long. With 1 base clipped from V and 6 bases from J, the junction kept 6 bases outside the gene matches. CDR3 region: CASSLGVSGGEQYF. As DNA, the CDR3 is TGTGCCAGCAGCTTAGGAGTGTCGGGGGGCGAGCAGTACTTC.

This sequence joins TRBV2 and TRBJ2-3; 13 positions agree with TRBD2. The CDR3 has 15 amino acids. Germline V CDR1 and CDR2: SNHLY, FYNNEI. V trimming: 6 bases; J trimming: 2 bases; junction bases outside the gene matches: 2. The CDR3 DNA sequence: TGTGCCAGCAGCGGACTAGCGGGGGTCACAGATACGCAGTATTTT. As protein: CASSGLAGVTDTQYF.

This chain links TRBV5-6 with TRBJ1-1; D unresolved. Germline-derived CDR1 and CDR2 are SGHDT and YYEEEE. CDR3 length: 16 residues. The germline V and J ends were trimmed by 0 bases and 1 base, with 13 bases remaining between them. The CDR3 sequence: CASSLGTVETNTEAFF. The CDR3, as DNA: TGTGCCAGCAGCTTGGGTACAGTAGAAACGAACACTGAAGCTTTCTTT.

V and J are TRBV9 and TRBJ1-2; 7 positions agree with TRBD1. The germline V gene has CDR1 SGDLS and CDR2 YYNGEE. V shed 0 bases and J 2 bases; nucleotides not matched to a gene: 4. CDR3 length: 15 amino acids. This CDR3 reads CASSVGLGQNYGYTF. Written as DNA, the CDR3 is TGTGCCAGCAGCGTAGGGTTGGGACAGAACTATGGCTACACCTTC.

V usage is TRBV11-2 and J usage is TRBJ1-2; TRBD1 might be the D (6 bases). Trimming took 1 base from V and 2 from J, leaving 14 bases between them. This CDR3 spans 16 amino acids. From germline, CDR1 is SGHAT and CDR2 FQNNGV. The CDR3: CASSLGAGEGNYGYTF. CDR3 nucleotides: TGTGCCAGCAGCTTAGGGGCAGGGGAGGGGAACTATGGCTACACCTTC.

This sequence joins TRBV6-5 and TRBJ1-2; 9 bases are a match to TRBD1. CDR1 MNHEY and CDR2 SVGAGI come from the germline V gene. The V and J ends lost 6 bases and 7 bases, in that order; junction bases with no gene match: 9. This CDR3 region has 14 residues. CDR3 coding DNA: TGTGCCAGCAGGGGGACAGGGAAAGCCTCTGGCTACACCTTC. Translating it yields CASRGTGKASGYTF.

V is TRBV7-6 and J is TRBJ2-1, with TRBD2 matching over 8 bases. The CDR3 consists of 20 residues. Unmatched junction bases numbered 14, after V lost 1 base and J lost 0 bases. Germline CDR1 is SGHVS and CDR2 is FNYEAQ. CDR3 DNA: TGTGCCAGCAGCTTAGAGGCTGGTAGCGGGGCCACCAGCTCCTACAATGAGCAGTTCTTC. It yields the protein CASSLEAGSGATSSYNEQFF.

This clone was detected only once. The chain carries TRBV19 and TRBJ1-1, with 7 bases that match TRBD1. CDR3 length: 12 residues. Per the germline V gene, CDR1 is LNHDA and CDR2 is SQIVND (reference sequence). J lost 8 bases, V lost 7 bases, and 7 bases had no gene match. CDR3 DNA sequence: TGTGCCAGTAAGCCAAAGGGGGCGGAAGCTTTCTTT. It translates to CASKPKGAEAFF.

The CDR3 region is CASNPGGQFTGELFF. The DNA for the CDR3 is TGCGCCAGCAACCCTGGGGGACAGTTCACCGGGGAGCTGTTTTTT. The rearrangement links TRBV4-3 to TRBJ2-2; 7 positions match TRBD1. This CDR3 has 15 amino acids. Germline V CDR1 and CDR2: LGHNA, YSLEER. V gave up 7 bases and J gave up 4 bases; unmatched junction bases: 9.

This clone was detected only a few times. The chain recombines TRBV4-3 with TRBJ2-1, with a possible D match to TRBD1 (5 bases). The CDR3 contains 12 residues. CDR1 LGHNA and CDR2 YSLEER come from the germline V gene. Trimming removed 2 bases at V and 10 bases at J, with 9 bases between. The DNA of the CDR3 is TGCGCCAGCAGCCAACAAGGGGCCGAGCAGTTCTTC. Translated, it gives CASSQQGAEQFF.

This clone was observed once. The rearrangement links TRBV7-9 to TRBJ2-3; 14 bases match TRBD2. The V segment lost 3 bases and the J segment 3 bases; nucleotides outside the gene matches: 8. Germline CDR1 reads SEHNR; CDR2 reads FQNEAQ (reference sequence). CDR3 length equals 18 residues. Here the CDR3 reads CASSLTSGGASLTDTQYF. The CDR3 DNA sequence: TGTGCCAGCAGCTTGACTAGCGGGGGGGCCTCGTTAACAGATACGCAGTATTTT.

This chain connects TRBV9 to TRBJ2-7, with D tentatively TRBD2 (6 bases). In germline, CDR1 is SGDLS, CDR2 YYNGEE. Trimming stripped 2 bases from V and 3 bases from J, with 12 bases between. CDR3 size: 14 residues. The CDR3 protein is CASSVGPEGYEQYF. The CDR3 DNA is TGTGCCAGCAGCGTGGGACCGGAGGGCTACGAGCAGTACTTC.

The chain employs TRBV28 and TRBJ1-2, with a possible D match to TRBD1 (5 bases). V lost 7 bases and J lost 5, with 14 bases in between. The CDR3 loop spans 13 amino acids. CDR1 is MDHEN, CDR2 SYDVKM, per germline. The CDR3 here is CASTLTPGYGYTF. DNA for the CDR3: TGTGCCAGCACCCTCACTCCAGGGTATGGCTACACCTTC.

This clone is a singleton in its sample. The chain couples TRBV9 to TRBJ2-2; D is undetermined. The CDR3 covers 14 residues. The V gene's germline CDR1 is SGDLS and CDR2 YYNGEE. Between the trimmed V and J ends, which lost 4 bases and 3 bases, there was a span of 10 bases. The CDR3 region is CASSYSPDTGELFF. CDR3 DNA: TGTGCCAGCAGCTACTCGCCCGACACCGGGGAGCTGTTTTTT.

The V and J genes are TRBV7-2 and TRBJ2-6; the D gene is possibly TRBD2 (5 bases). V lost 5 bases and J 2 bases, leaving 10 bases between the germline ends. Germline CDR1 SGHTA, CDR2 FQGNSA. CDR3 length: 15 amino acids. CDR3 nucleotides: TGTGCCAGCAGCCCCTCGGGGACTGGGGCCAACGTCCTGACTTTC. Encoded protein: CASSPSGTGANVLTF.

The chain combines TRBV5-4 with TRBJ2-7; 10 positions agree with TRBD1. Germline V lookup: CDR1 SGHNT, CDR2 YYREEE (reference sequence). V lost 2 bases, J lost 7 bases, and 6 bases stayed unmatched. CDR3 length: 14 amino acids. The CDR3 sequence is CASSFRQGAGEQYF. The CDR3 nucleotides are TGTGCCAGCAGCTTCCGACAGGGGGCAGGGGAGCAGTACTTC.

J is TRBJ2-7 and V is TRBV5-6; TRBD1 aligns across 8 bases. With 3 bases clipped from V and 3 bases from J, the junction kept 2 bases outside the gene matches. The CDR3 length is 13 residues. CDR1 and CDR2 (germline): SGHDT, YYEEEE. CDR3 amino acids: CASSWTGNYEQYF. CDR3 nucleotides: TGTGCCAGCAGCTGGACAGGGAACTACGAGCAGTACTTC.

CDR3 in DNA: TGCGCCAGCAGCTTGGGGGCAGGGGCAGATGGCTACACCTTC. This encodes CASSLGAGADGYTF. The chain has TRBV5-1 and TRBJ1-2; weak D call: TRBD1 (6 bases). V gave up 0 bases and J gave up 6 bases, with 12 bases separating them. The CDR3 is 14 residues long. From germline, CDR1 is SGHRS and CDR2 YFSETQ.

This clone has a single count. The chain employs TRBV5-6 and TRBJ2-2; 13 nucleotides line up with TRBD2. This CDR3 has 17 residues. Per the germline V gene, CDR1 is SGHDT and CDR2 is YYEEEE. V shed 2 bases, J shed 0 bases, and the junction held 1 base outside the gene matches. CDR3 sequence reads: CASSLLAGGANTGELFF. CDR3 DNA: TGTGCCAGCAGCTTACTAGCGGGGGGGGCGAACACCGGGGAGCTGTTTTTT.

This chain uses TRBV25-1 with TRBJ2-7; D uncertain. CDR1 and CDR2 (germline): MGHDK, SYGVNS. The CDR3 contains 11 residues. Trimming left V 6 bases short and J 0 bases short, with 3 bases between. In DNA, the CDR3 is TGTGCCAGCAGCAGCTCCTACGAGCAGTACTTC. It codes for CASSSSYEQYF.

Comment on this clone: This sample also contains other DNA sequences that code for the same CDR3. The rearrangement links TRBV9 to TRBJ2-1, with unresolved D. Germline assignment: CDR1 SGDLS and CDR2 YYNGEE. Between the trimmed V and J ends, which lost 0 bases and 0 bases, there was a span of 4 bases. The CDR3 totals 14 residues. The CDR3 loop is CASSVGDSYNEQFF. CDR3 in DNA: TGTGCCAGCAGCGTAGGCGACTCCTACAATGAGCAGTTCTTC.

In DNA, the CDR3 is TGTGCCAGCAGCCCCGGACATAACGAGCAGTACTTC. Translation gives CASSPGHNEQYF. This rearrangement joins TRBV7-8 to TRBJ2-7; TRBD1 is a possible D gene (5 bases). Germline CDR1 SGHVS, CDR2 FQNEAQ. Trimming stripped 5 bases from V and 5 bases from J, with 10 bases between. CDR3 length: 12 amino acids.

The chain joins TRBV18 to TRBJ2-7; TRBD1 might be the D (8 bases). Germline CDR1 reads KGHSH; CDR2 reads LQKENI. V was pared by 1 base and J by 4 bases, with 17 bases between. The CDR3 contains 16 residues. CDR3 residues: CASSPQPGGGGYEQYF. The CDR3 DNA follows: TGTGCCAGCTCACCACAACCAGGGGGCGGGGGTTACGAGCAGTACTTC.

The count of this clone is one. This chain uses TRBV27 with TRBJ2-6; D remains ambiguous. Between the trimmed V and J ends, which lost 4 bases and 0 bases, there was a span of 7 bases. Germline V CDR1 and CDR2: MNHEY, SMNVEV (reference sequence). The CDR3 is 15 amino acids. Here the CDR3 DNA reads TGTGCCAGCAGTTCCGCCGGCTCTGGGGCCAACGTCCTGACTTTC. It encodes CASSSAGSGANVLTF.